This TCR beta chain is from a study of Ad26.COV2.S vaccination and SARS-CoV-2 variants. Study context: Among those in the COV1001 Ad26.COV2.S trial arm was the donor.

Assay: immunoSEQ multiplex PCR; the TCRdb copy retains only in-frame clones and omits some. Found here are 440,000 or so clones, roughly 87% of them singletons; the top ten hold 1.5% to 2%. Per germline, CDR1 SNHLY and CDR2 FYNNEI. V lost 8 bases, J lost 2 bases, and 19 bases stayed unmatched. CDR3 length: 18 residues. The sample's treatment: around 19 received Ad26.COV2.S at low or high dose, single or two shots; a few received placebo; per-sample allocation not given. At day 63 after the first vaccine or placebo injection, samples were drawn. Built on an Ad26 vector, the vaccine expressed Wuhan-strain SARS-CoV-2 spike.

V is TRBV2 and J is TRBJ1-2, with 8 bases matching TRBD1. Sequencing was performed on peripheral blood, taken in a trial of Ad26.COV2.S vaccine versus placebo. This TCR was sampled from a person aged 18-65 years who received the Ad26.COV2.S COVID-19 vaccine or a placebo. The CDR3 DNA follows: TGTGCCAGCCTTATCCGGGACAGGTTTTCAAGATCGAACTATGGCTACACCTTC. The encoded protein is CASLIRDRFSRSNYGYTF.